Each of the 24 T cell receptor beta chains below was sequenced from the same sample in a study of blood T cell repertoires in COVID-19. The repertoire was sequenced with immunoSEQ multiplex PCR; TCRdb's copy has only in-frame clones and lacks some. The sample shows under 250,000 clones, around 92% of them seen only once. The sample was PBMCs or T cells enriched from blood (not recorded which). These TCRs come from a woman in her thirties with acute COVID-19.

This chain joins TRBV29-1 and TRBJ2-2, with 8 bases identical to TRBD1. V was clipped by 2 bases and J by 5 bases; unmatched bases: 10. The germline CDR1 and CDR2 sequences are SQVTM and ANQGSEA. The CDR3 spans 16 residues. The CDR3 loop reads CSVETRSRGRTGELFF. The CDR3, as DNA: TGCAGCGTTGAAACTCGTAGCAGGGGGCGAACCGGGGAGCTGTTTTTT.

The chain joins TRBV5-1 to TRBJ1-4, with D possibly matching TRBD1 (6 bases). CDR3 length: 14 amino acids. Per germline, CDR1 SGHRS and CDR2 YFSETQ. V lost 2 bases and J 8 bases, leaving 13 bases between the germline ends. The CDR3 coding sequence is TGCGCCAGCAGCTTTCACAGGGATGGCGAAAAACTGTTTTTT. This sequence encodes CASSFHRDGEKLFF.

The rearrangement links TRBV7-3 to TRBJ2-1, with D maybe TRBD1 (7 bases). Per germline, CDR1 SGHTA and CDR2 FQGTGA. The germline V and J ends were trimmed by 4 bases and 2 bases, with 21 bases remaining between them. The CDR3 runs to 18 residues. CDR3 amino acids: CASSSGSGGTVPYNEQFF. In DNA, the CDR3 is TGTGCCAGCAGCTCTGGTAGTGGCGGGACAGTTCCCTACAATGAGCAGTTCTTC.

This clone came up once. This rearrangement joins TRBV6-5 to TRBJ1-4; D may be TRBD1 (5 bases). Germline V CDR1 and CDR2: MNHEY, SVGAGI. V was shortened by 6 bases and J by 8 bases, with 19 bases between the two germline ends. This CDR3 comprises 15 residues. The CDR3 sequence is CASSAEGGAREKLFF. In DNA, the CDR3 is TGTGCCAGCAGCGCCGAGGGAGGGGCCCGAGAAAAACTGTTTTTT.

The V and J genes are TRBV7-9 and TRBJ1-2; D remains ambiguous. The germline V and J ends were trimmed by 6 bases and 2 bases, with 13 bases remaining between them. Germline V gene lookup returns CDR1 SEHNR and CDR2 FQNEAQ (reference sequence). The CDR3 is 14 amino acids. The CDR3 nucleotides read TGTGCCAGCAGTCTCATACAGCGGAACTATGGCTACACCTTC. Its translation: CASSLIQRNYGYTF.

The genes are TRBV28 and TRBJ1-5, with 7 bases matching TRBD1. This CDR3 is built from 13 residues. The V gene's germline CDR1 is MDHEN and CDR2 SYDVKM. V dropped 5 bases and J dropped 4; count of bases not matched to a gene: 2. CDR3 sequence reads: CASSRQGNQPQHF. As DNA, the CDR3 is TGTGCCAGCAGTCGACAGGGAAATCAGCCCCAGCATTTT.

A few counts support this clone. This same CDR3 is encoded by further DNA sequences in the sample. The CDR3 loop reads CASRWGDTEAFF. In DNA form, the CDR3 reads TGTGCCAGTAGATGGGGGGACACTGAAGCTTTCTTT. The V gene is TRBV19, the J gene TRBJ1-1; perhaps TRBD1 as D (5 bases). The V and J ends lost 6 bases and 3 bases respectively, with 8 bases between them. Germline CDR1 LNHDA, CDR2 SQIVND (reference sequence). The CDR3 runs 12 residues.

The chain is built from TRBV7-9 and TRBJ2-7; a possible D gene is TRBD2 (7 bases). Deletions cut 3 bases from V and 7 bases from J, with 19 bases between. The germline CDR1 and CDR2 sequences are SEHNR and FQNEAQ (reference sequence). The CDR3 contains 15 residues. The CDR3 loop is CASSLGAGTTMEQYF. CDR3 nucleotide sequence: TGTGCCAGCAGCTTGGGGGCCGGGACTACCATGGAGCAGTACTTC.

DNA of the CDR3: TGTGCCAGCAGTTTAGTGGGGGGGGCTCCCTACGAGCAGTACTTC. Protein sequence: CASSLVGGAPYEQYF. The V and J genes are TRBV28 and TRBJ2-7; D is possibly TRBD2 (7 bases). The CDR3 spans 15 residues. Germline CDR1 and CDR2: MDHEN and SYDVKM. Between the trimmed V and J ends, which lost 2 bases and 2 bases, there was a span of 13 bases.

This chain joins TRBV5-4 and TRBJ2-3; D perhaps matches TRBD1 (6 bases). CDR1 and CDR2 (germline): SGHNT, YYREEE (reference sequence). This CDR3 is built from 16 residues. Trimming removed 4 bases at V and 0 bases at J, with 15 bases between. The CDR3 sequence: CASSQRTVVSTDTQYF. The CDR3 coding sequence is TGTGCCAGCAGCCAAAGGACAGTTGTTAGCACAGATACGCAGTATTTT. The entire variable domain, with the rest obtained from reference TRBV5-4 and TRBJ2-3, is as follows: ETGVTQSPTHLIKTRGQQVTLRCSSQSGHNTVSWYQQALGQGPQFIFQYYREEENGRGNFPPRFSGLQFPNYSSELNVNALELDDSALYLCASSQRTVVSTDTQYFGPGTRLTVL.

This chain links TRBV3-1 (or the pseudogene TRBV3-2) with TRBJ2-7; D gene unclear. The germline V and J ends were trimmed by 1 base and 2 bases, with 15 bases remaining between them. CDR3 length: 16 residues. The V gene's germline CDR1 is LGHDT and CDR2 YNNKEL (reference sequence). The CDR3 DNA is TGTGCCAGCAGCCAAGTATACCAGTCTGCCCCCTACGAGCAGTACTTC. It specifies CASSQVYQSAPYEQYF.

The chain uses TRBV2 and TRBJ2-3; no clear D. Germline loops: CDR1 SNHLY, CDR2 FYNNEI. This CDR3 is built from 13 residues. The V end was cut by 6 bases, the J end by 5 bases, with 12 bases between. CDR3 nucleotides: TGTGCCAGCAGGGTCACAGCCCAAGATACGCAGTATTTT. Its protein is CASRVTAQDTQYF.

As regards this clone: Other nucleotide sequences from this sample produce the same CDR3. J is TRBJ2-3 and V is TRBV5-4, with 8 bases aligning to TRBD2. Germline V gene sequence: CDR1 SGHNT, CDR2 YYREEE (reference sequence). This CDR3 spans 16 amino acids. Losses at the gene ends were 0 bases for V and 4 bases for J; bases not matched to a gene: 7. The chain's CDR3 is CASSLVAGGSADTQYF. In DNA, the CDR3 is TGTGCCAGCAGCTTGGTGGCGGGGGGTAGCGCAGATACGCAGTATTTT. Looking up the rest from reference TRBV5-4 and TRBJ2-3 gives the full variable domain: ETGVTQSPTHLIKTRGQQVTLRCSSQSGHNTVSWYQQALGQGPQFIFQYYREEENGRGNFPPRFSGLQFPNYSSELNVNALELDDSALYLCASSLVAGGSADTQYFGPGTRLTVL.

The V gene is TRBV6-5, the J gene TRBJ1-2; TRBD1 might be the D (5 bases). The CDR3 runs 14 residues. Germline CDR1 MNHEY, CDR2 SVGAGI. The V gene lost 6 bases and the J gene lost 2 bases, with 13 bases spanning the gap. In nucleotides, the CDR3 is TGTGCCAGCAGAGGTACTACAGGAAACTATGGCTACACCTTC. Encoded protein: CASRGTTGNYGYTF.

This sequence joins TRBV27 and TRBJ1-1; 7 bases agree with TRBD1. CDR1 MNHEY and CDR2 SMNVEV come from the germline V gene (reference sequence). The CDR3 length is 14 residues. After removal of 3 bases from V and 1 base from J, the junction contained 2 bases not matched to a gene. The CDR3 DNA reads TGTGCCAGCAGTTTTCGGACAGGGAACACTGAAGCTTTCTTT. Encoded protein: CASSFRTGNTEAFF.

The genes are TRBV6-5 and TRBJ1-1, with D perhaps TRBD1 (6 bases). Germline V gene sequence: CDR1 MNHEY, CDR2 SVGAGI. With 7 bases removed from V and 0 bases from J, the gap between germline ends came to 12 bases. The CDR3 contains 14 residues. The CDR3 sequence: CASNRGGMNTEAFF. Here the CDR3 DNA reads TGTGCCAGCAACCGGGGGGGCATGAACACTGAAGCTTTCTTT.

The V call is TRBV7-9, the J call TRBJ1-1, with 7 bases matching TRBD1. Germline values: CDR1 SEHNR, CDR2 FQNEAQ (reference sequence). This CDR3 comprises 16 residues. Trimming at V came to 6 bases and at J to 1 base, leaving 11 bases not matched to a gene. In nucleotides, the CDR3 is TGTGCCAGCAGTCCTCGGGTGGGGACAGCGAACACTGAAGCTTTCTTT. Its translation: CASSPRVGTANTEAFF.

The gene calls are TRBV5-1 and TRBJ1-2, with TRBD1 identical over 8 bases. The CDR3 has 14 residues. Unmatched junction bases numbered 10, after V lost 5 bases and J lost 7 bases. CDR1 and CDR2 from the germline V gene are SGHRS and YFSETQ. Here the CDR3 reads CASSSVSDRAGYTF. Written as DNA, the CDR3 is TGCGCCAGCAGTTCTGTGTCGGACAGGGCTGGCTACACCTTC.

The CDR3 DNA sequence: TGTGCCAGCAGCCACCCCGGGATACACGAGCAGTACTTC. The encoded protein is CASSHPGIHEQYF. The chain is built from TRBV11-2 and TRBJ2-7; D is perhaps TRBD2 (5 bases). Germline V gene lookup returns CDR1 SGHAT and CDR2 FQNNGV. This CDR3 contains 13 residues. V lost 5 bases and J lost 5, with 13 bases in between.

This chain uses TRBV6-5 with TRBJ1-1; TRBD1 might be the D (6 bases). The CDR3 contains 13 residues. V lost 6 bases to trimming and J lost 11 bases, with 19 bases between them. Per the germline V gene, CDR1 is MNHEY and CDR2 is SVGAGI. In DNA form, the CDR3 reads TGTGCCAGCAGAACTAACAGGGATGCCCGTGCTTTCTTT. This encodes CASRTNRDARAFF.

For the CDR3, the DNA is TGTGCCGGCTCTGACAGGGCCACTAACTATGGCTACACCTTC. Translated, it gives CAGSDRATNYGYTF. The rearrangement joins TRBV28 to TRBJ1-2; 7 bases fit TRBD1. The CDR3 is made up of 14 amino acids. The V gene end was trimmed by 11 bases and the J gene end by 0 bases; junction bases not matched to a gene: 9. CDR1 is MDHEN, CDR2 SYDVKM, per germline.

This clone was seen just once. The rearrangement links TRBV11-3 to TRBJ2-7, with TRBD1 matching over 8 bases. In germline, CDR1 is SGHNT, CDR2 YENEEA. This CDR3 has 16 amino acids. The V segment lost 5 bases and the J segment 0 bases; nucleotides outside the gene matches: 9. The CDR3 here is CASSPPPDRASYEQYF. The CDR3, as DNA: TGTGCCAGCAGCCCCCCCCCGGACAGGGCCTCCTACGAGCAGTACTTC.

The CDR3 loop reads CASSRLVVANTEAFF. Written as DNA, the CDR3 is TGTGCCAGCAGCCGACTAGTTGTGGCGAACACTGAAGCTTTCTTT. J is TRBJ1-1 and V is TRBV3-1 (or the pseudogene TRBV3-2); D gene uncertain. The CDR3 sequence is 15 residues long. Germline loops: CDR1 LGHDT, CDR2 YNNKEL (reference sequence). Deletions cut 4 bases from V and 1 base from J, with 13 bases between.

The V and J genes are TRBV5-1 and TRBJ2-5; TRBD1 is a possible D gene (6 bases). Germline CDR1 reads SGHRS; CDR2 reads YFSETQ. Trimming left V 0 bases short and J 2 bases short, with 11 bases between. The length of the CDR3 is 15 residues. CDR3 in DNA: TGCGCCAGCAGCTTGGCACAGGGCCCTCAAGAGACCCAGTACTTC. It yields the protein CASSLAQGPQETQYF.